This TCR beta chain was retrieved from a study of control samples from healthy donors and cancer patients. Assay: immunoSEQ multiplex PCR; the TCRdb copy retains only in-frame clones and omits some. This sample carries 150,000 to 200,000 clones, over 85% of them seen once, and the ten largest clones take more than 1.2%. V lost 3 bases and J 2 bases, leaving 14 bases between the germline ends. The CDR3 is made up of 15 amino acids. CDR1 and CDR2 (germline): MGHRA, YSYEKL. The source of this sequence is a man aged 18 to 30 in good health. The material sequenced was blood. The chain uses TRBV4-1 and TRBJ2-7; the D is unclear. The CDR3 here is CASSQSTSSTYEQYF. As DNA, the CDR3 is TGCGCCAGCAGCCAGTCTACGTCCAGTACCTACGAGCAGTACTTC.